These 10 T cell receptor beta chains share one sample of origin, sequenced in a study of OX40 agonist ivuxolimab in advanced cancers. Repertoires were generated with immunoSEQ multiplex PCR, while TCRdb's copy carries only in-frame clones and drops some. This table has 30,000 to 35,000 clones, about three quarters appearing once. The sample here was CD4+ or CD8+ T cells sorted from blood, taken in a trial of the OX40 agonist ivuxolimab. The receptors come from an adult with an advanced solid tumor such as melanoma, head and neck, liver or kidney cancer.

This chain links TRBV6-5 with TRBJ1-6; 8 nucleotides match TRBD1. Germline CDR1 MNHEY, CDR2 SVGAGI. The CDR3 covers 14 residues. With 7 bases clipped from V and 7 bases from J, the junction kept 6 bases outside the gene matches. CDR3 nucleotide sequence: TGTGCCAGCACTCGGACAGGGTGGAATTCACCCCTCCACTTT. It specifies CASTRTGWNSPLHF.

The chain combines TRBV5-1 with TRBJ2-3, with D perhaps matching TRBD1 or TRBD2 (5 bases each). Trimming stripped 1 base from V and 4 bases from J, with 16 bases between. Per the germline V gene, CDR1 is SGHRS and CDR2 is YFSETQ. This CDR3 is built from 16 residues. The CDR3 region is CASSLRLRGFSDTQYF. The CDR3 DNA is TGCGCCAGCAGCTTGCGGTTGAGGGGTTTTTCAGATACGCAGTATTTT.

This rearrangement joins TRBV18 to TRBJ1-2; TRBD1 matches 10 bases. Trimming removed 2 bases from V and 8 bases from J; junction bases left unmatched: 8. The CDR3 is made up of 15 amino acids. Germline assignment: CDR1 KGHSH and CDR2 LQKENI. CDR3 protein: CASSPERQGASGYTF. The DNA for the CDR3 is TGTGCCAGCTCACCAGAGAGACAGGGGGCGAGCGGCTACACCTTC. The complete variable domain, with remaining parts taken from reference TRBV18 and TRBJ1-2, reads NAGVMQNPRHLVRRRGQEARLRCSPMKGHSHVYWYRQLPEEGLKFMVYLQKENIIDESGMPKERFSAEFPKEGPSILRIQQVVRGDSAAYFCASSPERQGASGYTFGSGTRLTVV.

The rearrangement links TRBV5-5 to TRBJ2-3; either TRBD1 or TRBD2 may fit D (5 bases each). The CDR3 length is 15 residues. The germline CDR1 and CDR2 sequences are SGHKS and YYEKEE (reference sequence). V was pared by 0 bases and J by 2 bases, with 10 bases between. The CDR3 nucleotides read TGTGCCAGCAGCTTGGTCGGGGCCAACACAGATACGCAGTATTTT. Its protein is CASSLVGANTDTQYF.

V and J are TRBV6-5 and TRBJ1-2, with D uncertain. Germline CDR1 MNHEY, CDR2 SVGAGI. This CDR3 has 12 residues. Trimming cost V 7 bases and J 7 bases, with 13 bases left between them. CDR3 in DNA: TGTGCCAGCACCACCCCGGGAATTGGCTACACCTTC. It encodes CASTTPGIGYTF.

The rearrangement uses TRBV6-5 and TRBJ2-3, with D unclear. Trimming took 6 bases from V and 3 from J, leaving 4 bases between them. The CDR3 covers 11 residues. Germline V CDR1 and CDR2: MNHEY, SVGAGI. The DNA for the CDR3 is TGTGCCAGCAGGTGGACAGATACGCAGTATTTT. Translated: CASRWTDTQYF.

J is TRBJ1-1 and V is TRBV5-1, with D uncertain. CDR3 length: 14 residues. The ends were cut back, 6 bases at V and 6 bases at J, with 18 bases in the middle. CDR1 is SGHRS and CDR2 is YFSETQ in the germline V gene. CDR3 coding DNA: TGCGCCAGCACTTTGGGCCAGTCGGAAGCTGAAGCTTTCTTT. Translating it yields CASTLGQSEAEAFF.

The chain has TRBV6-5 and TRBJ2-3; 9 bases agree with TRBD2. V lost 6 bases, J lost 3 bases, and 7 bases stayed unmatched. Germline CDR1 reads MNHEY; CDR2 reads SVGAGI. There are 15 residues in the CDR3. CDR3 in DNA: TGTGCCAGCAGGACAGCGGGGGGATCTACAGATACGCAGTATTTT. Its protein is CASRTAGGSTDTQYF.

This chain joins TRBV5-1 and TRBJ2-2; TRBD1 is a possible D gene (6 bases). Germline V gene data show CDR1 as SGHRS and CDR2 as YFSETQ. V dropped 0 bases and J dropped 6 bases, with 12 bases sitting between them. This CDR3 has 15 residues. DNA for the CDR3: TGCGCCAGCAGCTTGGCAGGGGCCGAGGCCGGGGAGCTGTTTTTT. The encoded protein is CASSLAGAEAGELFF.

The gene calls are TRBV11-3 and TRBJ2-3; D remains ambiguous. The CDR3 loop spans 12 amino acids. Trimming took 5 bases from V and 0 from J, leaving 3 bases between them. Looked up from germline, CDR1 is SGHNT and CDR2 is YENEEA. The CDR3 coding sequence is TGTGCCAGCAGCCGAAGCACAGATACGCAGTATTTT. Translation gives CASSRSTDTQYF.